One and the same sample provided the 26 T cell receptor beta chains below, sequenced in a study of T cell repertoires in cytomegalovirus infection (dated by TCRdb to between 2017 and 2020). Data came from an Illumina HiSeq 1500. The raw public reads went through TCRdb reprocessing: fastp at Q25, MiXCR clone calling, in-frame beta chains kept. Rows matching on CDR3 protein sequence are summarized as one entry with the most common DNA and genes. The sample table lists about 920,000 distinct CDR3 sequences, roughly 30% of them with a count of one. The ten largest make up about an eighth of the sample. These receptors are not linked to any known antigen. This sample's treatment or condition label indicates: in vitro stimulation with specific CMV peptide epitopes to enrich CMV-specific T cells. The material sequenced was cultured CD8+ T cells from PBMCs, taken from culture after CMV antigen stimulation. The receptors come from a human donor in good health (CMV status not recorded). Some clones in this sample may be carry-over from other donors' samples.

CDR3: CASSYGVTGVEQYV. DNA for the CDR3: TGTGCCAGCAGTTACGGGGTGACAGGAGTCGAGCAGTACGTC. The genes are TRBV6-2 or TRBV6-3 and TRBJ2-7, with D perhaps TRBD1 (6 bases). Trimming removed 2 bases from V and 6 bases from J, with 14 bases in between. Per germline, CDR1 MNHEY and CDR2 SVGEGT. CDR3 length equals 14 residues.

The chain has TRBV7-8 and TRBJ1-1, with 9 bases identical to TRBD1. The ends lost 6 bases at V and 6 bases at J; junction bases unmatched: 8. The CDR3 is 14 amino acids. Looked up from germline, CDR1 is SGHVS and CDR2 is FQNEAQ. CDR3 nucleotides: TGTGCCAGCAGACGCCGGGACAGGGTTTCTGAAGCTTTCTTT. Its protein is CASRRRDRVSEAFF.

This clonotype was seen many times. CDR3 protein: CASASGAGTEAFF. CDR3 nucleotides: TGTGCCAGCGCGTCGGGGGCAGGAACTGAAGCTTTCTTT. V usage is TRBV7-3 and J usage is TRBJ1-1; tentatively, D is TRBD1 (6 bases). The V end lost 8 bases, the J end lost 5 bases, and 15 bases lay between the germline ends. This CDR3 is built from 13 residues. Germline lookup yields CDR1 SGHTA and CDR2 FQGTGA.

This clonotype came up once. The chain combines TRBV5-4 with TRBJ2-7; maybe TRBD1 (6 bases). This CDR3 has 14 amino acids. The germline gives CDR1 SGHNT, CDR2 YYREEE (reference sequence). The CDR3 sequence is CVSSRMGDKHEQYV. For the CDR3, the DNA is TGTGTCAGCAGCCGGATGGGGGACAAGCACGAGCAGTACGTC.

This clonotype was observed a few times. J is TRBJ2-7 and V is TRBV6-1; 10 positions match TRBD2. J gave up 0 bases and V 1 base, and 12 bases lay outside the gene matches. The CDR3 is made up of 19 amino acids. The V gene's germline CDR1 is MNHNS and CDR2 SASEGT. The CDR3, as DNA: TGTGCCAGCAGTGAAGGCCAGGGGTTAGCGGGGGGCAACTCCTACGAGCAGTACTTC. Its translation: CASSEGQGLAGGNSYEQYF.

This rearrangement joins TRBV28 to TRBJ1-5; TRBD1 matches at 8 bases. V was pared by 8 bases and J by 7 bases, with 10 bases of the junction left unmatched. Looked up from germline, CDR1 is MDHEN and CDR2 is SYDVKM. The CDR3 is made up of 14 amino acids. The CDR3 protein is CASGTGESRQPQHF. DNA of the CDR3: TGTGCCAGCGGGACAGGCGAGAGTCGGCAGCCCCAGCATTTT.

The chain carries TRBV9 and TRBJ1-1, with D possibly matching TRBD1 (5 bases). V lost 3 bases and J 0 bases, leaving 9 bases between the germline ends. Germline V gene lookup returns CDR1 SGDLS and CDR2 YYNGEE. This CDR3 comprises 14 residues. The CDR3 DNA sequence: TGTGCCAGCAGCGCGACAGACTTGAACACTGAAGCTTTCTTT. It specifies CASSATDLNTEAFF.

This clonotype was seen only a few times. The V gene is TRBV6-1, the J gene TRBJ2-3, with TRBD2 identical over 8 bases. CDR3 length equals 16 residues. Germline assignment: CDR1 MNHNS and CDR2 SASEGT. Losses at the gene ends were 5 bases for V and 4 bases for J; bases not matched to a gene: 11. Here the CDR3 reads CASSKIPRGGSDTQYF. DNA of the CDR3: TGTGCCAGCAGTAAAATCCCCCGGGGGGGTTCAGATACGCAGTATTTT.

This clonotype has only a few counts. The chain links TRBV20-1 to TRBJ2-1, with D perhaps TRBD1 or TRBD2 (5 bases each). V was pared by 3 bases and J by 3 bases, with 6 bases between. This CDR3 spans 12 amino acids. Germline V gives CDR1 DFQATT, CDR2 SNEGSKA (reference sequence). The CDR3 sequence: CSARGVYNEQFF. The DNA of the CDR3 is TGCAGTGCTAGGGGGGTCTACAATGAGCAGTTCTTC.

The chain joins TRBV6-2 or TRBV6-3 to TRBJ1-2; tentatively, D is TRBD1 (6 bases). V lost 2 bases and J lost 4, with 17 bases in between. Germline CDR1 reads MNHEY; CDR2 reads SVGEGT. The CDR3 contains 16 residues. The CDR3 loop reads CASSYVFRTVIYGYTF. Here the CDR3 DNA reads TGTGCCAGCAGTTACGTCTTCCGGACAGTGATCTATGGCTACACCTTC.

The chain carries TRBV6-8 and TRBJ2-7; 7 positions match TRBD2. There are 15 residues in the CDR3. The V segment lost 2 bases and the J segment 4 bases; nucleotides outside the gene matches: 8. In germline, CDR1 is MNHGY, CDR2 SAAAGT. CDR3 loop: CASSYMGGVQYEQYV. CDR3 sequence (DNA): TGTGCCAGCAGTTACATGGGAGGGGTTCAATACGAGCAGTACGTC.

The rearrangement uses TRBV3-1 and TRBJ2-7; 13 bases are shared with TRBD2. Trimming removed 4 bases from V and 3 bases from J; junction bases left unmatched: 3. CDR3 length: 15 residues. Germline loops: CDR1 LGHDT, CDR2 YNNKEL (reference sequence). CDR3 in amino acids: CASSPGTSGDYEQYF. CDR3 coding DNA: TGTGCCAGCAGCCCGGGGACTAGCGGGGACTACGAGCAGTACTTC.

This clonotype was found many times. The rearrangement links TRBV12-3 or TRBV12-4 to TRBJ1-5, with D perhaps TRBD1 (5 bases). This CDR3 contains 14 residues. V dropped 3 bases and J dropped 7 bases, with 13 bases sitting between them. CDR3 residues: CASSLGRGWQPQHF. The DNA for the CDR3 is TGTGCCAGCAGTTTGGGAAGGGGCTGGCAGCCCCAGCATTTT.

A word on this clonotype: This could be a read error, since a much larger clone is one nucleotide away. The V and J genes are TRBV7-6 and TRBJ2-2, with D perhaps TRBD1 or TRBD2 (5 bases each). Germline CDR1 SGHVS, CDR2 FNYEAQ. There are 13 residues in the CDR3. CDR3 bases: TGTGTCAGCAGCCGGGACGGCACCGGGGAGCTGTTTTTT. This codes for CVSSRDGTGELFF.

The CDR3 nucleotides read TGTGCCAGCACCAGATGGGGACTAAGTCTCACAGATACGCAGTATTTT. This sequence encodes CASTRWGLSLTDTQYF. The chain uses TRBV28 and TRBJ2-3; TRBD2 matches at 7 bases. V shed 7 bases, J shed 2 bases, and the junction held 12 bases outside the gene matches. The CDR3 is 16 residues long. Germline loops: CDR1 MDHEN, CDR2 SYDVKM. Looking up the rest from reference TRBV28 and TRBJ2-3 gives the full variable domain: DVKVTQSSRYLVKRTGEKVFLECVQDMDHENMFWYRQDPGLGLRLIYFSYDVKMKEKGDIPEGYSVSREKKERFSLILESASTNQTSMYLCASTRWGLSLTDTQYFGPGTRLTVL.

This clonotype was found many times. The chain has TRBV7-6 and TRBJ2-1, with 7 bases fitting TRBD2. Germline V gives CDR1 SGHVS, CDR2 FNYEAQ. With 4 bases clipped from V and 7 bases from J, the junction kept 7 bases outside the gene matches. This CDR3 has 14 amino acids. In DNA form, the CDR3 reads TGTGCCAGCAGCTCCGGGGGGTTGGGGAATGAGCAGTTCTTC. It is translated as CASSSGGLGNEQFF.

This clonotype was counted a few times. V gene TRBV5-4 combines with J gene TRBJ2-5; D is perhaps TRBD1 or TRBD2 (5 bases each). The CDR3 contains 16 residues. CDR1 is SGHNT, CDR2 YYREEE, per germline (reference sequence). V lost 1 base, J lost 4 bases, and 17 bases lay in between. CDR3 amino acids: CASSLLGERGLETQYF. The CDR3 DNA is TGTGCCAGCAGCTTGTTAGGGGAGAGGGGCTTAGAGACCCAGTACTTC.

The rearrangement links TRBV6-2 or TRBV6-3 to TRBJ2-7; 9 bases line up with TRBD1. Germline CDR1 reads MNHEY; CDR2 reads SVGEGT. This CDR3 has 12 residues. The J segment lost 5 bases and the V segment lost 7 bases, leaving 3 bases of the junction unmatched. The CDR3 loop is CASIGQGNEQYV. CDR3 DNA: TGTGCCAGCATTGGACAGGGGAACGAGCAGTACGTC.

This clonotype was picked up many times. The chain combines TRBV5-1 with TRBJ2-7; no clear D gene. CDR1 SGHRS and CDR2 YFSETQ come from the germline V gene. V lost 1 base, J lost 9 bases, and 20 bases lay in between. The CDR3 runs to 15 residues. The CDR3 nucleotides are TGCGCCAGCAGCTTGACCCCAGGACGGACCAAGGCGCAGTACTTC. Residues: CASSLTPGRTKAQYF.

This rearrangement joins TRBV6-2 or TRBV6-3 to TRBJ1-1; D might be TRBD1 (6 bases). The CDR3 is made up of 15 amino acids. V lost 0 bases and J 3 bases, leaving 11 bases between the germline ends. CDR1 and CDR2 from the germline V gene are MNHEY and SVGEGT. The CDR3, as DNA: TGTGCCAGCAGTTACTCACAGGGCAGAGACACTGAAGCTTTCTTT. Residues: CASSYSQGRDTEAFF.

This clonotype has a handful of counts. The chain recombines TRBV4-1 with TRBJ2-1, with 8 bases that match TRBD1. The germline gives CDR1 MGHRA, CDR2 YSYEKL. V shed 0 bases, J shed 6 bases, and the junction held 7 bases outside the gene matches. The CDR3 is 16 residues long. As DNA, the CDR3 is TGCGCCAGCAGCCAAGAACCCGGACAGGGAGTCAATGAGCAGTTCTTC. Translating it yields CASSQEPGQGVNEQFF.

The CDR3 nucleotides read TGTGCCAGCAGCTTATTTGCGGGGGGCGGCACAGATACGCAGTATTTT. Its protein product is CASSLFAGGGTDTQYF. The gene calls are TRBV7-9 and TRBJ2-3; 8 bases fit TRBD2. After removal of 2 bases from V and 1 base from J, the junction contained 5 bases not matched to a gene. Germline values: CDR1 SEHNR, CDR2 FQNEAQ (reference sequence). CDR3 length equals 16 residues.

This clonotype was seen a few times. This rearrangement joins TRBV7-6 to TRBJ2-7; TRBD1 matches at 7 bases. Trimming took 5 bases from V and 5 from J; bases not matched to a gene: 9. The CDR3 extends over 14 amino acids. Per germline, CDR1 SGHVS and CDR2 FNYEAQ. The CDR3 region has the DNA TGTGCCAGCAGCCTCCGGACAGGATCAAACGAGCAGTACTTC. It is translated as CASSLRTGSNEQYF.

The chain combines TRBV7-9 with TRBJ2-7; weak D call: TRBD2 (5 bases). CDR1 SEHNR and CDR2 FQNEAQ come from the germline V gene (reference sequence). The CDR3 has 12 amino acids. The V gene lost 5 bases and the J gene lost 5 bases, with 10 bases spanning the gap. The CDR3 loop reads CASSLGIDEQYF. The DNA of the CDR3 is TGTGCCAGCAGCCTCGGGATCGACGAGCAGTACTTC.

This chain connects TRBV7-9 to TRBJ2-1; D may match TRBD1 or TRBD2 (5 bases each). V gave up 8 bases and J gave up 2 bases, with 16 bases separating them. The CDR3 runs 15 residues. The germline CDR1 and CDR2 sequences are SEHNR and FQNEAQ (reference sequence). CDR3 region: CASLPEGWAYNEQFF. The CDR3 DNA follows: TGTGCCAGCCTACCCGAGGGGTGGGCCTACAATGAGCAGTTCTTC.

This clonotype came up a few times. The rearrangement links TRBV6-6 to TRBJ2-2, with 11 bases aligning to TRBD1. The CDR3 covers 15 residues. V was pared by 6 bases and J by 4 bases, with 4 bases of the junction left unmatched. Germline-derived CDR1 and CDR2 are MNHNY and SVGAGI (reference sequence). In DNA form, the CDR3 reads TGTGCCAGCAGGGAAGGACAGGGGGCCACCGGGGAGCTGTTTTTT. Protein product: CASREGQGATGELFF.